One sample yielded the 10 T cell receptor beta chains listed below, sequenced in a study of shared clonotypes between healthy human individuals. The data were produced by immunoSEQ multiplex PCR, yet TCRdb's version contains in-frame clones alone and is incomplete. The table includes around 1,100,000 clones, roughly 80% detected once. The sequencing input was memory CD4+ T cells from PBMCs. The subset is: CD45RA-negative fraction. Receptors originate from a man in his late teens or twenties in good health. Some clones in this sample may be carry-over from other donors' samples.

The sample holds a few counts of this clone. The CDR3 loop is CASSQGLQGSNTEAFF. The CDR3 bases are TGCGCCAGCAGCCAAGGCCTACAGGGCTCCAACACTGAAGCTTTCTTT. The chain links TRBV4-3 to TRBJ1-1; D may be TRBD1 (6 bases). Trimming cost V 1 base and J 2 bases, with 14 bases left between them. The CDR3 is 16 residues long. Looked up from germline, CDR1 is LGHNA and CDR2 is YSLEER.

This sequence joins TRBV28 and TRBJ1-2; 10 positions agree with TRBD1. CDR1 is MDHEN and CDR2 is SYDVKM in the germline V gene. The CDR3 extends over 18 amino acids. J lost 1 base, V lost 4 bases, and 12 bases had no gene match. The CDR3 bases are TGTGCCAGCAGTTCCCCAAAGCTCCGGGACAGGGGTAACTATGGCTACACCTTC. Translated: CASSSPKLRDRGNYGYTF.

The V call is TRBV2, the J call TRBJ2-2; the match to TRBD2 covers 8 bases. Germline V gene lookup returns CDR1 SNHLY and CDR2 FYNNEI. Trimming removed 0 bases from V and 6 bases from J; junction bases left unmatched: 6. The CDR3 runs 16 residues. CDR3 amino acids: CASSEAGLVLSGELFF. CDR3 bases: TGTGCCAGCAGTGAAGCGGGACTAGTGTTATCCGGGGAGCTGTTTTTT.

V is TRBV7-9 and J is TRBJ2-1; TRBD2 aligns across 7 bases. Germline V gene data show CDR1 as SEHNR and CDR2 as FQNEAQ (reference sequence). The CDR3 extends over 15 amino acids. J gave up 0 bases and V 5 bases, and 4 bases lay outside the gene matches. The CDR3 sequence is CASSQGGSSYNEQFF. The DNA of the CDR3 is TGTGCCAGCAGCCAGGGCGGGAGCTCCTACAATGAGCAGTTCTTC.

The J gene is TRBJ2-7, the V gene TRBV10-3, with D hard to call. Germline CDR1 is ENHRY and CDR2 is SYGVKD. Trimming stripped 2 bases from V and 2 bases from J, with 13 bases between. The CDR3 extends over 15 amino acids. The CDR3: CAISESPGSPYEQYF. Here the CDR3 DNA reads TGTGCCATCAGTGAGAGCCCCGGCTCCCCCTACGAGCAGTACTTC.

The rearrangement uses TRBV6-1 and TRBJ1-4, with unresolved D. CDR3 length: 13 amino acids. Germline V lookup: CDR1 MNHNS, CDR2 SASEGT. V lost 5 bases and J 8 bases, leaving 12 bases between the germline ends. The CDR3: CASSLGFGEKLFF. Here the CDR3 DNA reads TGTGCCAGCAGTTTAGGGTTTGGGGAAAAACTGTTTTTT.

The table lists this clone with a count of one. The chain uses TRBV5-1 and TRBJ2-2; a weak D match, TRBD1 (6 bases). The V end was cut by 4 bases, the J end by 0 bases, with 10 bases between. The CDR3 covers 15 residues. From germline, CDR1 is SGHRS and CDR2 YFSETQ. The CDR3 DNA reads as TGCGCCAGCAGCCCGGGACATTCGAACACCGGGGAGCTGTTTTTT. It yields the protein CASSPGHSNTGELFF.

The genes are TRBV28 and TRBJ1-2; tentatively, D is TRBD1 (5 bases). This CDR3 region has 13 residues. Trimming removed 5 bases at V and 6 bases at J, with 13 bases between. Looked up from germline, CDR1 is MDHEN and CDR2 is SYDVKM. The CDR3 DNA is TGTGCCAGCAGTCACAGGATGGCCGATGGCTACACCTTC. Encoded protein: CASSHRMADGYTF.

The gene calls are TRBV19 and TRBJ1-2; no reliable D call. Germline loops: CDR1 LNHDA, CDR2 SQIVND (reference sequence). The CDR3 spans 14 residues. V dropped 1 base and J dropped 2 bases, with 8 bases sitting between them. For the CDR3, the DNA is TGTGCCAGTAGTATAGCTAACAGAAACTATGGCTACACCTTC. Translating gives CASSIANRNYGYTF.

This clone occurred once. J is TRBJ2-5 and V is TRBV6-1; D is uncertain. CDR1 and CDR2 from the germline V gene are MNHNS and SASEGT. This CDR3 has 12 residues. V was shortened by 1 base and J by 7 bases, with 7 bases between the two germline ends. The CDR3, as DNA: TGTGCCAGCAGTGAAGTTGTTGCGACCCAGTACTTC. This translates into CASSEVVATQYF.